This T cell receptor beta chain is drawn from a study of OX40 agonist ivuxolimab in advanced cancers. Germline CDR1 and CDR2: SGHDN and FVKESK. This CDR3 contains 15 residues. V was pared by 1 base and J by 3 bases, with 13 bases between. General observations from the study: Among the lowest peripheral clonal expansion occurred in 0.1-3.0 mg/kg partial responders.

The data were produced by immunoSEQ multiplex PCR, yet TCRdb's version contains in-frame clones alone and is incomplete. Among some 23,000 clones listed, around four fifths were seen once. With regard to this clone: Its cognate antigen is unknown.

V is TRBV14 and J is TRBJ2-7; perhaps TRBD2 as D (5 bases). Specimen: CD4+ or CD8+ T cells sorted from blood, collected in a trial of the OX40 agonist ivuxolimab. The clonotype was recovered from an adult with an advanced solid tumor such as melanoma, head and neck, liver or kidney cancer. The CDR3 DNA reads TGTGCCAGCAGCCAAGCCAGGTGGGGAGTCTACGAGCAGTACTTC. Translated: CASSQARWGVYEQYF.